This TCR beta chain was captured by sequencing in a study of Graves' ophthalmopathy and Graves' hyperthyroidism. Turning to the study itself: Upon initial diagnosis and before any treatment, peripheral blood was collected.

This clonotype came up many times. Germline and junction disagree at one end, which may indicate a read error. Orbital computed tomography, thyroid ultrasound, TRAb, serum thyroxine and clinical symptoms formed the basis of diagnosis. The CDR3 loop spans 17 amino acids. Per germline, CDR1 DFQATT and CDR2 SNEGSKA (reference sequence). Amplification of TCR beta CDR3 regions used RNA transcripts. First-round RT-PCR with HTBI primers preceded a second-round multiplex PCR. TCRdb fed the multiplex PCR reads into MiXCR, producing one record per CDR3 protein. The sample yields hundreds of thousands of distinct CDR3 sequences, 15% seen once.

The TCR comes from a woman between 18 and 29 years old with stable Graves' hyperthyroidism. The sequencing input was peripheral blood. V is TRBV20-1 and J is TRBJ2-4, with TRBD2 identical over 9 bases. The CDR3 is CSARSQRGVPAKNIKYF. CDR3 in DNA: TGCAGTGCTAGATCCCAGCGGGGGGTGCCAGCCAAAAACATTAAGTACTTC.